This T cell receptor beta chain is drawn from a study of Ad26.COV2.S vaccination and SARS-CoV-2 variants. Here immunoSEQ multiplex PCR was the method, and the copy in TCRdb shows in-frame clones only, minus some. The sample shows approximately 420,000 clones, approximately 91% of them seen only once. Described treatment: approximately 18 received Ad26.COV2.S at low or high dose, single or two shots; five or six received placebo; per-sample allocation not given. Samples analyzed were those drawn on day 63 after the first vaccine or placebo injection. The CDR3 has 16 residues. V was pared by 7 bases and J by 0 bases, with 5 bases of the junction left unmatched. The V gene's germline CDR1 is SGHAT and CDR2 FQNNGV.

The starting material was peripheral blood, obtained in a trial of Ad26.COV2.S vaccine versus placebo. The receptor's source is a person between 18 and 65 years old who received the Ad26.COV2.S COVID-19 vaccine or a placebo. The rearrangement links TRBV11-2 to TRBJ1-3; 11 bases are shared with TRBD1. The CDR3 bases are TGTGCCAGCACTTCGGGACAGGGGGTCTCTGGAAACACCATATATTTT. Translated: CASTSGQGVSGNTIYF.